This paragraph reports one T cell receptor (beta chain). This sample was taken from a study of blood T cell repertoires in COVID-19. About the study: Donors in the United States, Italy and Spain gave samples during acute or convalescent COVID-19.

Some clones are missing from TCRdb's copy, which holds only in-frame ones; the method was immunoSEQ multiplex PCR. The sample has roughly 200,000 clones, 65% to 85% seen once. Germline values: CDR1 ENHRY, CDR2 SYGVKD. The length of the CDR3 is 14 residues. J gave up 2 bases and V 6 bases, and 4 bases lay outside the gene matches. This receptor was taken from a man aged 35-49 years with active or convalescent COVID-19. This rearrangement joins TRBV10-3 to TRBJ1-2, with 9 nucleotides matching TRBD1. The specimen was peripheral blood. As DNA, the CDR3 is TGTGCCATCAGCCCGGGACAGGGAAACTATGGCTACACCTTC. This gives the protein CAISPGQGNYGYTF.